The clone carrying this T cell receptor (beta chain) was seen only a few times. Its antigen is still unknown. PCR used 60 Vbeta primers and 13 Jbeta primers. The protocol was immunoSEQ multiplex PCR, while the TCRdb copy is restricted to in-frame clones and leaves out a portion. The sample holds about 200,000 clones; roughly 13% are singletons and the top ten take less than 8.5%. These data are taken from a study of cytomegalovirus exposure and HLA in healthy donors. CDR1 and CDR2 from the germline V gene are SGHRS and YFSETQ. The CDR3 runs 13 residues. V gave up 0 bases and J gave up 5 bases, with 8 bases separating them. Study-wide results and limits: At a 0.05 false discovery rate, a later analysis found 18,000 or so TCR beta sequences to be associated with HLA alleles. According to the study, 160 or so TCR beta chains were cytomegalovirus-associated.

The chain has TRBV5-1 and TRBJ1-1; TRBD1 is a possible D gene (6 bases). Input material: PBMCs. This TCR was sampled from a man in his fifties or sixties in good health and CMV-seropositive. The CDR3 nucleotides read TGCGCCAGCAGCTTGGACACAGGGACTGAAGCTTTCTTT. Amino acid sequence: CASSLDTGTEAFF. The full variable domain, completed using reference TRBV5-1 and TRBJ1-1, is KAGVTQTPRYLIKTRGQQVTLSCSPISGHRSVSWYQQTPGQGLQFLFEYFSETQRNKGNFPGRFSGRQFSNSRSEMNVSTLELGDSALYLCASSLDTGTEAFFGQGTRLTVV.